These T cell receptor beta chains were read from a single sample in a study of blood T cell repertoires in COVID-19. Using immunoSEQ multiplex PCR, the repertoire was profiled, and TCRdb retains in-frame clones only, with some absent. The sample includes tens of thousands of clones, 86% of them seen just once. Material: peripheral blood. Receptors were obtained from a woman aged 80 or over with acute or convalescent COVID-19. The CDR3 runs from the conserved cysteine through the conserved F or W. A D gene is named only where the DNA matches it firmly. Where a row states a size, it is once, few, many or the class of an expanded clone; other rows omit it.

d_call | clone_size | j_call | v_call | cdr3_nt | cdr3_aa
TRBD2 | NA | TRBJ2-2 | TRBV5-1 | TGCGCCAGCAGCTTGGAGGGACTAGCGACGAACACCGGGGAGCTGTTTTTT | CASSLEGLATNTGELFF
TRBD1 | NA | TRBJ1-1 | TRBV6-5 | TGTGCCAGCAGTTACTCCGGGACAGGCGGGACTGAAGCTTTCTTT | CASSYSGTGGTEAFF
NA | NA | TRBJ2-1 | TRBV7-2 | TGTGCCAGCAGCTCAACGACCCCCTCTAGGAATGAGCAGTTCTTC | CASSSTTPSRNEQFF
TRBD2 | NA | TRBJ2-5 | TRBV5-1 | TGCGCCAGCATCGGGGGAGCGGGGGGAACCCAAGAGACCCAGTACTTC | CASIGGAGGTQETQYF
NA | NA | TRBJ1-4 | TRBV2 | TGTGCCAGCAGTGGCCCGGGGGGGGCTGAAAAACTGTTTTTT | CASSGPGGAEKLFF
TRBD2 | few | TRBJ2-3 | TRBV28 | TGTGCCAGCAGTTTCCTAGCGGGGACAGATACGCAGTATTTT | CASSFLAGTDTQYF
NA | NA | TRBJ1-2 | TRBV11-2 | TGTGCCAGCAGCTTCTTAGGGGCTAACTATGGCTACACCTTC | CASSFLGANYGYTF
TRBD1 | NA | TRBJ2-7 | TRBV3-1/TRBV3-2 | TGTGCCAGCAGCGCCGGGACAGATGTTCCCGAGCAGTACTTC | CASSAGTDVPEQYF
NA | NA | TRBJ2-1 | TRBV5-6 | TGTGCCAGCAGCTTGGGTCTAGATGAGCAGTTCTTC | CASSLGLDEQFF
NA | NA | TRBJ1-2 | TRBV5-4 | TGTGCCAGCAGCACCAGCGCGAGGGGGAACTATGGCTACACCTTC | CASSTSARGNYGYTF
TRBD1 | NA | TRBJ1-6 | TRBV5-4 | TGTGCCAGCAGCGTCCCGGACAGGGCTGATTCACCCCTCCACTTT | CASSVPDRADSPLHF
TRBD1 | many | TRBJ2-1 | TRBV4-1 | TGCGCCAGCAGCCAAGTGGGGACAGAGGGGAATGAGCAGTTCTTC | CASSQVGTEGNEQFF
NA | NA | TRBJ1-2 | TRBV6-5 | TGTGCCAGCATGAGTCTGCCTAGCTACACCTTC | CASMSLPSYTF
NA | NA | TRBJ2-1 | TRBV6-6 | TGTGCCAGCAGTATTGGCCCCGCGGAGTTCTTC | CASSIGPAEFF
NA | NA | TRBJ1-2 | TRBV2 | TGTGCCAGCAGTGAGTTGACAGGAATTTATGGCTACACCTTC | CASSELTGIYGYTF
TRBD1 | NA | TRBJ1-1 | TRBV7-6 | TGTGCCAGCAGCGCACAGGGGGTTAGGAACACTGAAGCTTTCTTT | CASSAQGVRNTEAFF
TRBD2 | NA | TRBJ2-2 | TRBV19 | TGTGCCAGTAGTACGCCCTTAGCGGGGGTCGCCGGGGAGCTGTTTTTT | CASSTPLAGVAGELFF
NA | NA | TRBJ1-1 | TRBV13 | TGTGCCAGCAGCTTTACAGCGGAGACTGAAGCTTTCTTT | CASSFTAETEAFF
NA | NA | TRBJ1-1 | TRBV7-9 | TGTGCCAGCAGCCTTGGGCAGTTGAACACTGAAGCTTTCTTT | CASSLGQLNTEAFF
TRBD1 | NA | TRBJ1-2 | TRBV28 | TGTGCCAGCACCCCCCAGGACAGGGGGCAAGTTGGTGGCTACACCTTC | CASTPQDRGQVGGYTF
TRBD1 | NA | TRBJ1-2 | TRBV5-1 | TGCGCCAGCAGCTTGGCTCGGACAGGGGAGGGTGGCTACACCTTC | CASSLARTGEGGYTF
TRBD1 | once | TRBJ1-1 | TRBV11-2 | TGTGCCAGCAGCTTAATAAGGGGGACAGGGGAAGGCACTGAAGCTTTCTTT | CASSLIRGTGEGTEAFF
NA | NA | TRBJ2-3 | TRBV5-6 | TGTGCCAGCAGCTTGGGGGGCTCCCAGTATTTT | CASSLGGSQYF
TRBD1 | once | TRBJ2-7 | TRBV30 | TGTGCCTGGAGCCTGGGACAGGGCTACGAGCAGTACTTC | CAWSLGQGYEQYF
NA | NA | TRBJ2-1 | TRBV21-1 | TGTGCCAGCAGCAAACATCATACTATCCGCAGGGGACCCAAGCTTCATGAGCAGTTCTTC | CASSKHHTIRRGPKLHEQFF
NA | NA | TRBJ1-1 | TRBV5-1 | TGCGCCAGCAGCTTAGTCGGCAGGGCGAACACTGAAGCTTTCTTT | CASSLVGRANTEAFF
NA | NA | TRBJ2-7 | TRBV6-1 | TGTGCCAGCAGTGAGACAGGTTTCTACGAGCAGTACTTC | CASSETGFYEQYF
TRBD1 | NA | TRBJ1-4 | TRBV28 | TGTGCCAGCAGTCCATGGACAGGGCCGAATGAAAAACTGTTTTTT | CASSPWTGPNEKLFF
NA | NA | TRBJ1-3 | TRBV21-1 | TGTGCCAGCAGCAAATGGAGACAGGTGACCTCTGGAAACACCATATATTTT | CASSKWRQVTSGNTIYF
TRBD1 | NA | TRBJ1-5 | TRBV27 | TGTGCCAGCCAAAACAGGGGCGGACTTAGCAATCAGCCCCAGCATTTT | CASQNRGGLSNQPQHF
NA | NA | TRBJ1-5 | TRBV3-1/TRBV3-2 | TGTGCCAGCAGCAAAGACCCTAACCAGCCCCAGCATTTT | CASSKDPNQPQHF
NA | NA | TRBJ1-6 | TRBV5-6 | TGTGCCAGCAGCACCCTCACTGTCTATAATTCACCCCTCCACTTT | CASSTLTVYNSPLHF
NA | NA | TRBJ1-3 | TRBV28 | TGTGCCAGCAGTTTCCTGCGGGGGGCTTCTGGAAACACCATATATTTT | CASSFLRGASGNTIYF
TRBD2 | NA | TRBJ2-1 | TRBV30 | TGTGCCTGGAGTGTCACTAGCGGCTCCTACAATGAGCAGTTCTTC | CAWSVTSGSYNEQFF
TRBD1 | NA | TRBJ1-2 | TRBV5-1 | TGCGCCAGCAGCTTGGACGGACAGGGGGCGCGGTATGGCTACACCTTC | CASSLDGQGARYGYTF
NA | few | TRBJ2-2 | TRBV2 | TGTGCCAGCAGTGTAGGGGTCGCCGGGGAGCTGTTTTTT | CASSVGVAGELFF
NA | few | TRBJ1-5 | TRBV6-4 | TGTGCCAGCAGTGCGGGTAAGAATCAGCCCCAGCATTTT | CASSAGKNQPQHF
TRBD1 | NA | TRBJ1-3 | TRBV10-3 | TGTGCCATCACCCAGACAGGGGCTGGTGGTCTATCTGGAAACACCATATATTTT | CAITQTGAGGLSGNTIYF
TRBD1 | NA | TRBJ1-2 | TRBV9 | TGTGCCAGCAGCGTAGCTCTGGGACAGAACTATGGCTACACCTTC | CASSVALGQNYGYTF
TRBD1 | NA | TRBJ2-4 | TRBV30 | TGTGCCTGGAGTCGGACAGGGGGCCAAAACATTCAGTACTTC | CAWSRTGGQNIQYF
NA | NA | TRBJ1-5 | TRBV12-3/TRBV12-4 | TGTGCCAGCGACCTGGGGGCGAATCAGCCCCAGCATTTT | CASDLGANQPQHF
NA | NA | TRBJ1-1 | TRBV27 | TGTGCCAGCAGTCCCGGGGGAAGATGGAGCACTGAAGCTTTCTTT | CASSPGGRWSTEAFF
NA | NA | TRBJ2-2 | TRBV10-1 | TGCGCCAGCAGTGATATGTGGGGCGCCGGCACCGGGGAGCTGTTTTTT | CASSDMWGAGTGELFF
TRBD2 | NA | TRBJ2-1 | TRBV11-2 | TGTGCCAGCAGCCCCCAGACTAGCGCCAACAATGAGCAGTTCTTC | CASSPQTSANNEQFF
TRBD1 | NA | TRBJ1-6 | TRBV9 | TGTGCCAGCAGCGTAGGGGACAGGGGTTCACCCCTCCACTTT | CASSVGDRGSPLHF